The rows below give T cell receptor beta chains drawn from one sample of a study of CD8+ T cells in alopecia areata. Measured with immunoSEQ multiplex PCR; TCRdb has only the in-frame clones, and not every one. The table has 200,000 to 250,000 clones, 64% seen once. The sequencing used CD4+ T cells sorted from blood, collected at week 4, from a patient treated with tofacitinib. The receptor source for this set is a human donor with alopecia areata. Each CDR3 is given with its conserved first and last residue. Each record gives: clone size, V gene, D gene, J gene, CDR3 DNA, CDR3 protein. The D gene is left open where the match is weak. Clone size, where shown, is once, few, many, or a class for clones that have expanded.

>NA|TRBV7-9|NA|TRBJ2-1
TGTGCCAGCAGCTTAACCCAGGTGTGGGATGAGCAGTTCTTC
CASSLTQVWDEQFF
>NA|TRBV11-3|NA|TRBJ2-5
TGTGCCAGCAGCTTCTTCGGCGAGGTTTATCAAGGGGGAGAGACCCAGTACTTC
CASSFFGEVYQGGETQYF
>NA|TRBV5-8|NA|TRBJ1-2
TGTGCCAGCAGCTTTAGGGACCAAAACTATGGCTACACCTTC
CASSFRDQNYGYTF
>once|TRBV10-1|NA|TRBJ2-1
TGCGCCAGCAGCCCAACTGTTACGAAAAATGAGCAGTTCTTC
CASSPTVTKNEQFF
>few|TRBV15|NA|TRBJ2-4
TGTGCCACCAGTCCCGCGGGGCGGTACAAAAACATTCAGTACTTC
CATSPAGRYKNIQYF
>once|TRBV5-1|NA|TRBJ2-2
TGCGCCAGCAGCCAAGAGGGCACCGGGGAGCTGTTTTTT
CASSQEGTGELFF
>few|TRBV30|TRBD1|TRBJ1-1
TGTGCCTGGAGTCTTGACAGGGGGAATGCTTTCTTT
CAWSLDRGNAFF
>few|TRBV7-2|TRBD1|TRBJ2-7
TGTGCCAGCAGCTATAGCAGGGGGTACGAGCAGTACTTC
CASSYSRGYEQYF
>NA|TRBV15|NA|TRBJ2-3
TGTGCCACCGGGCGGACAGTGAGCACAGATACGCAGTATTTT
CATGRTVSTDTQYF
>few|TRBV10-3|NA|TRBJ2-4
TGTGCCATCAGTGAGTCTGGACAAATTCAGTACTTC
CAISESGQIQYF
>NA|TRBV30|TRBD1|TRBJ1-3
TGTGCCTGGGCCCACACAGGGGCAAACACCATATATTTT
CAWAHTGANTIYF
>NA|TRBV4-3|NA|TRBJ2-3
TGCGCCAGCAGCCTCCTCGGGGTGGATACGCAGTATTTT
CASSLLGVDTQYF
>once|TRBV5-6|NA|TRBJ1-1
TGTGCCAGCAGCTGGGGGAGGGTAGGTTTCACTGAAGCTTTCTTT
CASSWGRVGFTEAFF
>NA|TRBV25-1|NA|TRBJ2-6
TGTGCCAGCAGTGAACTCGGAGGCTCTGGGGCCAACGTCCTGACTTTC
CASSELGGSGANVLTF
>NA|TRBV7-2|NA|TRBJ1-2
TGTGCCAGCAGATATACAGGGAACTATGGCTACACCTTC
CASRYTGNYGYTF
>NA|TRBV27|TRBD1|TRBJ1-1
TGTGCCAGCAGTCCGGGACAGGGGCGCGGAACTGAAGCTTTCTTT
CASSPGQGRGTEAFF
>NA|TRBV2|NA|TRBJ2-1
TGTGCCAGCAAAATGGGGGCGGATGAGCAGTTCTTC
CASKMGADEQFF